The rows below give T cell receptor beta chains drawn from one sample of a study of T cell responses to AZD1222 COVID-19 vaccine. TCRdb keeps only in-frame clones here, not all; method: immunoSEQ multiplex PCR. The repertoire includes over 110,000 clones, around 92% of them detected once, and around 12% sits in the top ten. Source: peripheral blood, taken after recovery from COVID-19. The receptors shown here come from an adult who had recovered from COVID-19. The CDR3 runs from the conserved cysteine through the conserved F or W. D genes are given only for firm matches. The size of a clone is reported for some rows only, either as once, few or many, or as a class for expanded clones.

TGTGCCAGCGCGACATCCCGGACCATTTCCACTGAAGCTTTCTTT,CASATSRTISTEAFF,NA,TRBJ1-1,NA,TRBV6-5
TGTGCCAGCAGCCGTACAACAGGGGGCGGTGATGAAAAACTGTTTTTT,CASSRTTGGGDEKLFF,NA,TRBJ1-4,TRBD1,TRBV7-9
TGCGCCAGCAGCCAAGTACTAGCGGGAGGGTACTACGAGCAGTACTTC,CASSQVLAGGYYEQYF,NA,TRBJ2-7,TRBD2,TRBV4-1
TGTGCCAGCTCCACCGCAGGGGCTTATAGCAATCAGCCCCAGCATTTT,CASSTAGAYSNQPQHF,NA,TRBJ1-5,NA,TRBV28
TGTGCCAGTAGTATCAGTGGGACAGGGCCGATCTACGAGCAGTACTTC,CASSISGTGPIYEQYF,once,TRBJ2-7,TRBD1,TRBV19
TGTGCCATCAGCTCGGGACAGGCCATCTACGAGCAGTACTTC,CAISSGQAIYEQYF,once,TRBJ2-7,TRBD1,TRBV10-3
TGTGCCAGCAGTGACTCGGAGCGGAACACCGGGGAGCTGTTTTTT,CASSDSERNTGELFF,NA,TRBJ2-2,NA,TRBV6-4
TGTGCCAGTACGTGGCAAGGAATGGGTCACTATGGCTACACCTTC,CASTWQGMGHYGYTF,NA,TRBJ1-2,NA,TRBV19
TGTGCCAGCAGCACCGACAGGGGGCTGATGGATGGCTACACCTTC,CASSTDRGLMDGYTF,few,TRBJ1-2,TRBD1,TRBV4-2
TGCGCCAGCAGCTTGGCAGGGTTAGGCGAGGACACTGAAGCTTTCTTT,CASSLAGLGEDTEAFF,NA,TRBJ1-1,NA,TRBV5-1
TGTGCCAGCAGCGTAGGGGTCTCTACGGACTACGAGCAGTACTTC,CASSVGVSTDYEQYF,NA,TRBJ2-7,NA,TRBV9
TGTGCCAGCTCCGAGGGGGGGCGGGTGAACACTGAAGCTTTCTTT,CASSEGGRVNTEAFF,NA,TRBJ1-1,NA,TRBV7-6
TGTGCCAGCAGTTTCCAGCTAGCGGTCTCCTACGAGCAGTACTTC,CASSFQLAVSYEQYF,NA,TRBJ2-7,TRBD2,TRBV28
TGCGCCAGCAGCCAGGGACTAGCGGCGAACACCGGGGAGCTGTTTTTT,CASSQGLAANTGELFF,NA,TRBJ2-2,TRBD2,TRBV5-1
TGTGCCAGCAGTCTATACAGGGGTTCGGGTGGCTACACCTTC,CASSLYRGSGGYTF,NA,TRBJ1-2,TRBD1,TRBV27
TGCGCCAGCAGCCAAGGAGCTGTGGGAGGGGATGGCTACACCTTC,CASSQGAVGGDGYTF,NA,TRBJ1-2,NA,TRBV4-1
TGTGCCATCAGTGACCCGAAATGGGACAGGAGTTTTGAAGCTTTCTTT,CAISDPKWDRSFEAFF,NA,TRBJ1-1,TRBD1,TRBV10-3